These 23 T cell receptor beta chains share one sample of origin, sequenced in a study of T cell repertoires in cytomegalovirus infection (dated by TCRdb to about 2019). Sample treatment or condition, as interpreted from the label and publication: in vitro stimulation with specific CMV peptide epitopes to enrich CMV-specific T cells. What these receptors recognize is not known. TCRdb names Illumina HiSeq 1500 as the instrument used. The public reads were quality trimmed at Q25 with fastp and then assembled into clones with MiXCR by TCRdb, keeping productive beta chains. Identical CDR3 proteins give one entry, which carries the most common genes and DNA. This sample comprises roughly 700,000 distinct CDR3 sequences, around 30% of them detected only once. 18% of the sample rests with the top ten. The sequences come from cultured PBMCs, collected from culture after CMV antigen stimulation. The receptors shown here come from a human donor in good health (CMV status not recorded). Some clones in this sample may be carry-over from other donors' samples.

The V and J genes are TRBV11-3 and TRBJ2-7; TRBD1 matches at 11 bases. J was trimmed by 8 bases and V by 5 bases; bases with no gene match: 5. The CDR3 runs 13 residues. The germline V gene encodes CDR1 SGHNT and CDR2 YENEEA. The CDR3 DNA is TGTGCCAGCAGCGTTGGACAGGGGGCAAAGCAGTACTTC. Translated, it gives CASSVGQGAKQYF.

V usage is TRBV2 and J usage is TRBJ2-5; possibly TRBD2 for D (5 bases). The CDR3 extends over 13 amino acids. Trimming removed 8 bases at V and 4 bases at J, with 14 bases between. Germline V lookup: CDR1 SNHLY, CDR2 FYNNEI. In DNA, the CDR3 is TGTGCCAGCGCGTTCGGGGTAAGAGAGACCCAGTACTTC. Protein: CASAFGVRETQYF.

The chain links TRBV5-1 to TRBJ2-7, with D perhaps TRBD2 (5 bases). The CDR3 has 13 residues. Deletions cut 0 bases from V and 4 bases from J, with 8 bases between. Germline V lookup: CDR1 SGHRS, CDR2 YFSETQ. CDR3 residues: CASSLVPGYEQYF. CDR3 DNA: TGCGCCAGCAGCTTGGTACCGGGATACGAGCAGTACTTC.

This chain links TRBV24-1 with TRBJ2-5; D gene ambiguous. Trimming took off 5 bases at V and 4 bases at J, with 10 bases between the two ends. Per germline, CDR1 KGHDR and CDR2 SFDVKD. CDR3 length equals 13 residues. Here the CDR3 DNA reads TGTGCCACCAGTGCCGGCAAACGAGAGACCCAGTACTTC. The encoded protein is CATSAGKRETQYF.

This chain connects TRBV6-5 to TRBJ2-1; D is uncertain. V dropped 6 bases and J dropped 0 bases, with 15 bases sitting between them. Germline CDR1 is MNHEY and CDR2 is SVGAGI. The CDR3 has 16 amino acids. The CDR3 nucleotides are TGTGCCAGCAGATTGCGGTTCCAGAGCTCCTACAATGAGCAGTTCTTC. Protein: CASRLRFQSSYNEQFF.

This clonotype was seen only a few times. The V call is TRBV11-2, the J call TRBJ2-5, with 7 bases aligning to TRBD1. V was pared by 3 bases and J by 5 bases, with 9 bases of the junction left unmatched. Germline assignment: CDR1 SGHAT and CDR2 FQNNGV. The CDR3 has 15 amino acids. This CDR3 reads CASSLTGNRLETQYF. CDR3 sequence (DNA): TGTGCCAGCAGCTTGACAGGGAATCGACTGGAGACCCAGTACTTC.

The V call is TRBV11-2, the J call TRBJ2-5; D unresolved. The CDR3 runs 15 residues. The germline V gene encodes CDR1 SGHAT and CDR2 FQNNGV. V was pared by 1 base and J by 4 bases, with 13 bases between. DNA of the CDR3: TGTGCCAGCAGCTTAGGGTGGCTAGGCGGAGAGACCCAGTACTTC. It codes for CASSLGWLGGETQYF. Filled out from reference TRBV11-2 and TRBJ2-5, the complete variable domain reads EAGVAQSPRYKIIEKRQSVAFWCNPISGHATLYWYQQILGQGPKLLIQFQNNGVVDDSQLPKDRFSAERLKGVDSTLKIQPAKLEDSAVYLCASSLGWLGGETQYFGPGTRLLVL.

This clonotype was detected once. The genes are TRBV20-1 and TRBJ1-5; D gene uncertain. In germline, CDR1 is DFQATT, CDR2 SNEGSKA (reference sequence). The V end lost 3 bases, the J end lost 0 bases, and 12 bases lay between the germline ends. The CDR3 is made up of 15 amino acids. The CDR3 coding sequence is TGCAGTGCTAGGGTCGAACACCTTAGCAATCAGCCCCAGCATTTT. Its protein product is CSARVEHLSNQPQHF.

This clonotype was picked up many times. The V call is TRBV7-2, the J call TRBJ2-5; D possibly uses TRBD1 or TRBD2 (5 bases each). Germline V CDR1 and CDR2: SGHTA, FQGNSA. The CDR3 covers 13 residues. V lost 5 bases, J lost 5 bases, and 12 bases lay in between. This CDR3 is CASSDRDGETQYF. In nucleotides, the CDR3 is TGTGCCAGCAGCGACCGGGACGGGGAGACCCAGTACTTC.

This clonotype was seen a few times. The rearrangement links TRBV7-6 to TRBJ2-2; 14 positions match TRBD2. Trimming at V came to 3 bases and at J to 1 base, leaving 4 bases not matched to a gene. The germline V gene encodes CDR1 SGHVS and CDR2 FNYEAQ. The CDR3 extends over 18 amino acids. The CDR3 DNA reads TGTGCCAGCAGCTTGACTAGCGGGAGGGCCCGGAACACCGGGGAGCTGTTTTTT. It encodes CASSLTSGRARNTGELFF.

The V and J genes are TRBV6-6 and TRBJ1-1, with D tentatively TRBD1 (6 bases). Germline V gene data show CDR1 as MNHNY and CDR2 as SVGAGI (reference sequence). V was clipped by 6 bases and J by 8 bases, with 10 bases between them. This CDR3 is built from 11 residues. The CDR3 nucleotides are TGTGCCAGCAGAATAACAGGGGAAGCTTTCTTT. Amino acids: CASRITGEAFF.

The genes are TRBV6-2 or TRBV6-3 and TRBJ2-3; perhaps TRBD1 as D (6 bases). Germline V gene lookup returns CDR1 MNHEY and CDR2 SVGEGT. This CDR3 is 17 amino acids long. Deletions cut 6 bases from V and 3 bases from J, with 22 bases between. The CDR3 protein is CASSSRLGAPRTDTQYF. The CDR3 DNA reads TGTGCCAGCAGCTCTCGACTGGGGGCGCCGAGAACAGATACGCAGTATTTT.

The genes are TRBV11-2 and TRBJ2-5, with D unresolved. V was cut by 2 bases and J by 5 bases, with 15 bases left in between. This CDR3 spans 15 amino acids. The germline V gene has CDR1 SGHAT and CDR2 FQNNGV. As DNA, the CDR3 is TGTGCCAGCAGCTTATCCCTGACCCTACGGGAGACCCAGTACTTC. It translates to CASSLSLTLRETQYF.

CDR3 in amino acids: CASSLGTGDGGYTF. As DNA, the CDR3 is TGTGCCAGCAGCTTAGGTACAGGCGACGGGGGCTACACCTTC. V and J are TRBV7-2 and TRBJ1-2, with a tentative D call TRBD1 (5 bases). The CDR3 covers 14 residues. Germline assignment: CDR1 SGHTA and CDR2 FQGNSA. V dropped 1 base and J dropped 8 bases, with 14 bases sitting between them.

A few counts support this clonotype. The chain links TRBV19 to TRBJ1-3; TRBD1 is a possible D gene (5 bases). The V gene lost 5 bases and the J gene lost 2 bases, with 10 bases spanning the gap. The CDR3 contains 14 residues. CDR1 and CDR2 from the germline V gene are LNHDA and SQIVND (reference sequence). CDR3: CASSRGPAGNTIYF. The CDR3 DNA reads as TGTGCCAGTAGTCGGGGACCAGCTGGAAACACCATATATTTT.

The chain combines TRBV20-1 with TRBJ1-1, with a possible D match to TRBD1 (6 bases). The CDR3 is made up of 12 amino acids. V lost 4 bases to trimming and J lost 5 bases, with 11 bases between them. Germline-derived CDR1 and CDR2 are DFQATT and SNEGSKA (reference sequence). The DNA for the CDR3 is TGCAGTGCTAAGGAGGGGGGGACTGAAGCTTTCTTT. This encodes CSAKEGGTEAFF.

The chain combines TRBV5-1 with TRBJ1-2, with 9 bases matching TRBD1. CDR3 length: 17 amino acids. J lost 6 bases, V lost 0 bases, and 12 bases had no gene match. The germline CDR1 and CDR2 sequences are SGHRS and YFSETQ. The CDR3 here is CASSLGLEPGTGHGYTF. CDR3 nucleotide sequence: TGCGCCAGCAGCTTGGGGCTGGAGCCCGGGACAGGGCATGGCTACACCTTC.

This clonotype occurred a few times. V is TRBV18 and J is TRBJ1-1; 8 positions match TRBD1. The CDR3 is made up of 16 amino acids. The germline V gene encodes CDR1 KGHSH and CDR2 LQKENI. J was trimmed by 4 bases and V by 6 bases; bases with no gene match: 13. CDR3 sequence (DNA): TGTGCCAGCTCCCCTAGGACAGGGAGGGCGGGCACTGAAGCTTTCTTT. Translation: CASSPRTGRAGTEAFF.

The sample holds a few counts of this clonotype. The rearrangement links TRBV7-9 to TRBJ1-3; D is undetermined. V shed 5 bases and J shed 0 bases, with 8 bases lying between them. This CDR3 is built from 14 residues. From germline, CDR1 is SEHNR and CDR2 FQNEAQ (reference sequence). DNA of the CDR3: TGTGCCAGCAGCACCATTCTCTCTGGAAACACCATATATTTT. The encoded protein is CASSTILSGNTIYF.

V usage is TRBV5-1 and J usage is TRBJ2-2; the D gene is possibly TRBD2 (6 bases). Germline V gene data show CDR1 as SGHRS and CDR2 as YFSETQ. V shed 5 bases and J shed 0 bases, with 11 bases lying between them. The CDR3 loop spans 15 amino acids. The CDR3 region has the DNA TGCGCCAGCAGTCACGGAGGGGCGAACACCGGGGAGCTGTTTTTT. This encodes CASSHGGANTGELFF.

This clonotype was detected ten times or more. The chain joins TRBV11-2 to TRBJ2-7, with 7 bases that match TRBD1. V was pared by 6 bases and J by 4 bases, with 3 bases of the junction left unmatched. Germline V CDR1 and CDR2: SGHAT, FQNNGV. The CDR3 sequence is 12 residues long. The CDR3 DNA is TGTGCCAGCAGTCGACAGGGATACGAGCAGTACTTC. Translated, it gives CASSRQGYEQYF.

This chain uses TRBV15 with TRBJ2-7; D unresolved. Looked up from germline, CDR1 is LNHNV and CDR2 is YYDKDF (reference sequence). Trimming shortened V by 5 bases and J by 2 bases, and 13 bases separated the two germline ends. This CDR3 region has 14 residues. CDR3 DNA: TGTGCCACCAGCGAAGACCCAGGCCCCTACGAGCAGTACTTC. Residues: CATSEDPGPYEQYF.

The chain joins TRBV20-1 to TRBJ1-3; 10 bases line up with TRBD1. Trimming took 2 bases from V and 0 from J; bases not matched to a gene: 13. CDR3 length: 19 residues. Germline CDR1 reads DFQATT; CDR2 reads SNEGSKA (reference sequence). The CDR3 DNA follows: TGCAGTGCTAGACCCTGGACAGGGGGAAGTTGGCTCTCTGGAAACACCATATATTTT. This sequence encodes CSARPWTGGSWLSGNTIYF.